A selection of T cell receptor beta chains follows, all from one sample in a study of T cell repertoires in cytomegalovirus infection. A single record per CDR3 protein comes from TCRdb applying MiXCR to the reads. In the table there are more than 650,000 distinct CDR3 sequences, 35% to 40% of which are singletons. The sample consisted of PBMCs. The receptors shown here come from a human donor in good health (CMV status not recorded). Some clones in this sample may be carry-over from other donors' samples. CDR3s leave out the opening cysteine and the closing phenylalanine or tryptophan. A D gene is named only where the DNA matches it firmly.

TRBJ1-6 | NA | TRBV7-8 | ASSSLRNSPLH
TRBJ2-1 | NA | TRBV7-2 | ASSPNHDSYNEQF
TRBJ1-6 | NA | TRBV15 | ATSRDLRGSPLH
TRBJ1-3 | TRBD1 | TRBV7-8 | ASSFGTGYRNTIY
TRBJ1-1 | NA | TRBV27 | ASSLSRAGTEAF
TRBJ2-3 | NA | TRBV24-1 | ATSDRTSTDTQY
TRBJ2-1 | TRBD2 | TRBV18 | ASSGTTWEEQF
TRBJ2-5 | NA | TRBV7-9 | ASSHRGTQETQY
TRBJ1-2 | TRBD1 | TRBV20-1 | SARHRGKDYGYT
TRBJ2-1 | TRBD2 | TRBV6-2/TRBV6-3 | ASSPHSGGLGEQF
TRBJ2-7 | TRBD2 | TRBV7-8 | ASSISAGVVYEQY
TRBJ2-1 | NA | TRBV7-6 | ASSLQGSLEQF
TRBJ2-7 | NA | TRBV28 | ASSWRLGYDEQY
TRBJ1-4 | NA | TRBV28 | ASSSVRGGKLF
TRBJ2-5 | TRBD1 | TRBV11-2 | ASSTSGTARWETQY
TRBJ2-3 | NA | TRBV25-1 | ASSVMAGWDADTQY
TRBJ1-5 | TRBD1 | TRBV6-6 | ASRPGQGSGRGNQPQH
TRBJ2-3 | NA | TRBV6-1 | ASSDQRGHRDTQY
TRBJ1-1 | NA | TRBV19 | ASSITPGRANTEAF
TRBJ2-4 | TRBD2 | TRBV6-2/TRBV6-3 | ASSYEAGDSAKNIQY
TRBJ2-4 | TRBD2 | TRBV15 | ATSRGAGENIQY
TRBJ2-1 | TRBD1 | TRBV14 | ASSQDTARTGVWYNEQF
TRBJ2-5 | TRBD1 | TRBV27 | ASSTRDRLREETQY
TRBJ2-3 | NA | TRBV14 | ASSQVPVHYTDTQY
TRBJ1-1 | NA | TRBV4-1 | ASSQGREGTNTEAF
TRBJ2-7 | NA | TRBV19 | ASSPGFSGSYEQY
TRBJ2-2 | NA | TRBV12-3/TRBV12-4 | ASRVDWSGELF
TRBJ2-7 | NA | TRBV27 | ASSNTYEQY
TRBJ2-7 | TRBD2 | TRBV7-9 | ASSLYRQLLAGEDEQY
TRBJ2-4 | NA | TRBV28 | ASSLELGTQKNIQY
TRBJ2-3 | TRBD2 | TRBV25-1 | ASSLRGGRGTDTQY
TRBJ2-1 | TRBD2 | TRBV6-4 | ASSENPPGGGSYEQF
TRBJ1-2 | NA | TRBV2 | ASRRTDNYGYT
TRBJ2-1 | NA | TRBV27 | ASSQTVYNEQF
TRBJ1-2 | NA | TRBV19 | ASSIPSDKNYGYT